Below, 5 T cell receptor beta chains from the same sample are listed, as sequenced in a study of tumor and adjacent non-tumor tissue in lung cancer. TCRbeta libraries were built with three rounds of nested PCR, modified from ARM-PCR. TCRdb re-derived calls from the multiplex PCR reads in MiXCR, one entry per CDR3 protein. The sample yields 80,000 to 100,000 distinct CDR3 sequences, roughly 78% seen once. The template was RNA from unsorted bulk tissue. The normal lung tissue was taken more than 3 cm from the tumor edge. The sample consisted of distant non-tumor lung tissue. The receptor set was obtained from a man aged 55 to 69 with small cell lung cancer.

Comments on this clonotype: The junction differs from germline at one of its ends, possibly a read error. The chain has TRBV4-1 and TRBJ2-7, with a weak D call TRBD1 (6 bases). CDR3 size: 17 residues. Germline CDR1 is MGHRA and CDR2 is YSYEKL. CDR3 DNA: TGCGCCAGTAGCCAAGCCATGAGGGGGACGGACCCCTACGAGCAGTGCTTC. This gives the protein CASSQAMRGTDPYEQCF.

Regarding this clonotype: Compared with germline, one end of the junction differs, possibly owing to a read error. The V and J genes are TRBV10-3 and TRBJ2-1, with 10 bases matching TRBD2. This CDR3 has 15 amino acids. Germline V gene sequence: CDR1 ENHRY, CDR2 SYGVKD. The CDR3 loop reads CATSEVGLAENEQFF. DNA for the CDR3: TGTGCCACCAGTGAGGTTGGACTAGCGGAAAATGAGCAGTTCTTC.

About this clonotype: Since a much larger clone is just one base distant, this may be a read error. V usage is TRBV20-1 and J usage is TRBJ2-3; 9 bases match TRBD2. The J segment lost 6 bases and the V segment lost 6 bases, leaving 13 bases of the junction unmatched. The CDR3 has 15 amino acids. Germline loops: CDR1 DFQATT, CDR2 SNEGSKA (reference sequence). This chain's CDR3 is CSAPSGLAGMDTQYF. The CDR3 DNA reads TGCAGTGCCCCCTCGGGGCTAGCGGGAATGGATACGCAGTATTTT.

Concerning this clonotype itself: This may be a read error, as it is one base from a much larger clone. The chain joins TRBV5-1 to TRBJ1-6; D unclear. CDR3 length: 13 amino acids. CDR1 is SGHRS, CDR2 YFSETQ, per germline. This CDR3 reads CASSLDPNSPLRF. The CDR3 region has the DNA TGCGCCAGCAGCTTAGACCCAAATTCACCCCTCCGCTTT.

This clonotype has just one count. At one boundary the junction diverges from the germline segment, which might be a read error. The chain couples TRBV6-5 to TRBJ2-1; 8 positions agree with TRBD2. From germline, CDR1 is MNHEY and CDR2 SVGAGI. The CDR3 length is 19 residues. DNA of the CDR3: TGTGCCACCAGTTACTCCTACGGAGCGGGAGTGGCTTCCTACAATGAGCAGTTCTTC. Encoded protein: CATSYSYGAGVASYNEQFF.